Listed here are 17 T cell receptor beta chains from one sample, sequenced in a study of beta chain features in type 1 diabetes. Since all of the isolated RNA was reverse transcribed, expressed TCRB transcripts were what got sequenced. Assay used: immunoSEQ multiplex PCR; TCRdb lists only in-frame clones, some missing. The table shows 350,000 to 400,000 clones, with approximately 15% occurring only once. Sequencing was performed on naive CD4+ T cells from blood. These receptors originate from a woman between 18 and 29 years old in good health.

V usage is TRBV18 and J usage is TRBJ2-1, with D perhaps matching TRBD2 (5 bases). Trimming cost V 2 bases and J 8 bases, with 16 bases left between them. The germline gives CDR1 KGHSH, CDR2 LQKENI. The CDR3 consists of 15 residues. The CDR3 nucleotides read TGTGCCAGCTCACCATTTTCGAGGGCTATGGATGAGCAGTTCTTC. Protein sequence: CASSPFSRAMDEQFF.

This clone has more than one count but fewer than ten. The rearrangement joins TRBV14 to TRBJ2-1, with D tentatively TRBD2 (5 bases). The CDR3 totals 13 residues. Trimming removed 4 bases at V and 10 bases at J, with 14 bases between. Per germline, CDR1 SGHDN and CDR2 FVKESK. The DNA for the CDR3 is TGTGCCAGCAGCCCTTCTCCTAGCATCGAGCAGTTCTTC. Translation gives CASSPSPSIEQFF.

This clone was picked up a small number of times. This chain connects TRBV5-1 to TRBJ2-4; no definite D call. Germline CDR1 is SGHRS and CDR2 is YFSETQ. V dropped 5 bases and J dropped 9 bases, with 9 bases sitting between them. CDR3 length: 11 residues. The CDR3 reads CASRLVSIQYF. As DNA, the CDR3 is TGCGCCAGCAGACTTGTGAGCATTCAGTACTTC.

A note on this clone: The CDR3 does not close with the conserved phenylalanine or tryptophan, likely indicating a read error. The DNA is left out, because the CDR3 cannot be placed on it with certainty; the CDR3 is given as TCRdb lists it. V usage is TRBV7-9 and J usage is TRBJ1-3; TRBD1, as called in the table, went unchecked against the DNA. Per the germline V gene, CDR1 is SEHNR and CDR2 is FQNEAQ (reference sequence). Including both end residues, the CDR3 is 9 amino acids long. The CDR3 protein is CASSSDRVG.

The chain recombines TRBV4-1 with TRBJ1-2; maybe TRBD1 (6 bases). Between the trimmed V and J ends, which lost 1 base and 4 bases, there was a span of 16 bases. Germline V gene data show CDR1 as MGHRA and CDR2 as YSYEKL. This CDR3 has 16 residues. The CDR3 DNA reads as TGCGCCAGCAGCCAAGGACCCGGACAGCGCTCCTATGGCTACACCTTC. As protein: CASSQGPGQRSYGYTF.

The genes are TRBV5-1 and TRBJ2-1, with D possibly TRBD2 on 6 matching bases. Germline CDR1 reads SGHRS; CDR2 reads YFSETQ. V lost 4 bases, J lost 8 bases, and 16 bases lay in between. The CDR3 consists of 14 residues. CDR3 in DNA: TGCGCCAGCAGCCCGGAAAGTACTAGCTATGAGCAGTTCTTC. Protein product: CASSPESTSYEQFF.

The chain joins TRBV5-4 to TRBJ2-1; 7 bases fit TRBD2. V lost 5 bases, J lost 3 bases, and 5 bases stayed unmatched. The CDR3 is 14 residues long. The V gene's germline CDR1 is SGHNT and CDR2 YYREEE (reference sequence). This chain's CDR3 is CASREGGLYNEQFF. The DNA for the CDR3 is TGTGCCAGCAGAGAGGGAGGGCTCTACAATGAGCAGTTCTTC.

This clone has just a few counts. This chain joins TRBV18 and TRBJ2-7; perhaps TRBD2 as D (6 bases). Trimming stripped 6 bases from V and 2 bases from J, with 11 bases between. Germline values: CDR1 KGHSH, CDR2 LQKENI. The CDR3 is made up of 13 amino acids. Here the CDR3 reads CASSGGATYEQYF. CDR3 sequence (DNA): TGTGCCAGCTCCGGCGGGGCAACCTACGAGCAGTACTTC.

The rearrangement joins TRBV11-3 to TRBJ2-1; TRBD2 is a possible D gene (6 bases). Germline loops: CDR1 SGHNT, CDR2 YENEEA. There are 15 residues in the CDR3. The ends were cut back, 1 base at V and 7 bases at J, with 14 bases in the middle. CDR3 bases: TGTGCCAGCAGCTTAGCGGGTTCGCGGGGTAATGAGCAGTTCTTC. This translates into CASSLAGSRGNEQFF.

The chain couples TRBV5-1 to TRBJ2-7; 9 bases fit TRBD2. The junction had 10 bases not matched to a gene; V was cut back by 2 bases and J by 7 bases. The germline V gene encodes CDR1 SGHRS and CDR2 YFSETQ. The CDR3 length is 15 residues. The CDR3 loop is CASSLPIAGVREQYF. The CDR3 DNA reads as TGCGCCAGCAGCTTACCTATAGCGGGAGTGAGAGAGCAGTACTTC.

V and J are TRBV19 and TRBJ2-1; no reliable D call. V dropped 3 bases and J dropped 4 bases, with 4 bases sitting between them. The germline gives CDR1 LNHDA, CDR2 SQIVND (reference sequence). The CDR3 sequence is 12 residues long. The CDR3 DNA reads TGTGCCAGTAGTATCCGGTACAATGAGCAGTTCTTC. It codes for CASSIRYNEQFF.

The V gene is TRBV7-2, the J gene TRBJ2-1; D call uncertain. Trimming pared 5 bases from V and 2 bases from J, leaving 10 bases between. Germline V gives CDR1 SGHTA, CDR2 FQGNSA. The CDR3 length is 14 residues. The CDR3 sequence is CASSRTETYNEQFF. DNA for the CDR3: TGTGCCAGCAGCCGTACTGAAACCTACAATGAGCAGTTCTTC.

The table lists this clone with a few counts. This chain's CDR3 is CASSLRTSGMEQFF. The CDR3 region has the DNA TGTGCCAGCAGCTTAAGGACTAGCGGGATGGAGCAGTTCTTC. This chain joins TRBV5-6 and TRBJ2-1; 12 nucleotides line up with TRBD2. The CDR3 has 14 amino acids. CDR1 SGHDT and CDR2 YYEEEE come from the germline V gene. Trimming cost V 2 bases and J 10 bases; bases outside gene matches: 4.

This clone occurred a few times. The V gene is TRBV7-2, the J gene TRBJ2-3, with TRBD2 matching 10 bases. Germline V gene lookup returns CDR1 SGHTA and CDR2 FQGNSA. This CDR3 region has 17 residues. The junction had 4 bases not matched to a gene; V was cut back by 0 bases and J by 1 base. CDR3 protein: CASSLARLAGGTDTQYF. In DNA form, the CDR3 reads TGTGCCAGCAGCTTAGCGAGGCTAGCGGGAGGCACAGATACGCAGTATTTT.

This clone was counted a few times. CDR3 sequence: CASSLSRVNYEQYF. The CDR3 DNA follows: TGTGCCAGCAGTTTGTCGCGGGTAAACTACGAGCAGTACTTC. The chain employs TRBV28 and TRBJ2-7, with D possibly TRBD2 on 5 matching bases. V lost 3 bases and J 3 bases, leaving 12 bases between the germline ends. The CDR3 covers 14 residues. CDR1 and CDR2 (germline): MDHEN, SYDVKM.

This chain uses TRBV30 with TRBJ2-7; 10 positions agree with TRBD1. The ends lost 5 bases at V and 3 bases at J; junction bases unmatched: 7. Germline CDR1 is GTSNPN and CDR2 is SVGIG (reference sequence). This CDR3 is built from 14 residues. The CDR3 here is CAWVGQGKVYEQYF. CDR3 in DNA: TGTGCCTGGGTGGGACAGGGGAAAGTCTACGAGCAGTACTTC.

The chain recombines TRBV29-1 with TRBJ1-1; D perhaps matches TRBD1 (5 bases). Germline V gene sequence: CDR1 SQVTM, CDR2 ANQGSEA. The germline V and J ends were trimmed by 3 bases and 4 bases, with 12 bases remaining between them. There are 13 residues in the CDR3. CDR3 sequence: CSVDSQGGTEAFF. CDR3 coding DNA: TGCAGCGTTGATAGCCAGGGTGGCACTGAAGCTTTCTTT.